This T cell receptor beta chain was captured in a study of T cell repertoires in cytomegalovirus infection. Study at large: Based on public TCR beta signatures, there were indications of CMV infection and of a matching HLA type. Study outcomes and limitations: The ex vivo response was dominated by HLA-C-restricted CMV-specific TCR beta clonotypes. Using cumulative public TCR beta family frequency, the authors identified those who carried CMV together with the relevant HLA.

TCRdb analysed the reads with MiXCR anew, one entry per CDR3 protein. This sample has roughly 77,000 distinct CDR3 sequences, with approximately 3.6% found just once. This clonotype was recorded a few times. Its target is not known. V lost 5 bases to trimming and J lost 0 bases, with 11 bases between them. Germline V gene data show CDR1 as SGHTA and CDR2 as FQGNSA. This CDR3 is built from 16 residues. Sequenced input: PBMCs. This clonotype originated in a human donor in good health (CMV status not recorded). Some clones in this sample may be carry-over from other donors' samples. This sequence joins TRBV7-2 and TRBJ2-6; perhaps TRBD2 as D (6 bases). CDR3 loop: CASSPRRGSGANVLTF. CDR3 nucleotide sequence: TGTGCCAGCAGCCCCCGGCGGGGCTCTGGGGCCAACGTCCTGACTTTC.